This is a list of T cell receptor beta chains from one sample in a study of cytomegalovirus exposure and HLA in healthy donors. Profiling relied on immunoSEQ multiplex PCR, and the TCRdb table lists in-frame clones only, not all of them. The data contain 200,000 to 300,000 clones, more than 75% of them singletons. Source material: PBMCs. The source is a man younger than 35 in good health and CMV-seronegative. CDR3s include the opening cysteine and the closing phenylalanine or tryptophan. A D gene is named only where the DNA matches it firmly.

>TRBJ1-4|TRBD1|TRBV7-2
TGTGCCAGCAGCCCCCCGGGACAGCGTAATGAAAAACTGTTTTTT
CASSPPGQRNEKLFF
>TRBJ2-7|.|TRBV6-6
TGTGCCAGCAGTGGGCAGGGCTCGGACGAGCAGTACTTC
CASSGQGSDEQYF
>TRBJ2-7|.|TRBV5-8
TGTGCCAGCAGCCTAATTTCCGACTACGAGCAGTACTTC
CASSLISDYEQYF
>TRBJ1-4|TRBD1|TRBV4-3
TGCGCCAGCAGCCAAGCCACAGGGGGATACGCAACTAATGAAAAACTGTTTTTT
CASSQATGGYATNEKLFF
>TRBJ2-4|.|TRBV5-6
TGTGCCAGCAGCTTCGGAAACATTCAGTACTTC
CASSFGNIQYF
>TRBJ2-1|.|TRBV5-1
TGCGCCAGCAGGGAAGGACAGATCTCCTACAATGAGCAGTTCTTC
CASREGQISYNEQFF
>TRBJ1-5|.|TRBV2
TGTGCCAGCAGTGACAGGGGAAGGGGTCAGCCCCAGCATTTT
CASSDRGRGQPQHF
>TRBJ2-1|TRBD1|TRBV11-2
TGTGCCAGCAGGCAGGGGGTCAATGAGCAGTTCTTC
CASRQGVNEQFF
>TRBJ2-1|.|TRBV11-3
TGTGCCAGCAGCGCCGGGTCCAACTACAATGAGCAGTTCTTC
CASSAGSNYNEQFF
>TRBJ2-5|.|TRBV28
TGTGCCAGCAGTCCCATAATGGCGGAACAAGAGACCCAGTACTTC
CASSPIMAEQETQYF
>TRBJ1-2|.|TRBV28
TGTGCCAGCACCTTTAGACAGGTGTATGGCTACACCTTC
CASTFRQVYGYTF
>TRBJ2-5|.|TRBV11-3
TGTGCCAGCAGCTTTTCGTCGGGGGAGACCCAGTACTTC
CASSFSSGETQYF
>TRBJ2-7|.|TRBV27
TGTGCCAGCCGAGCCCTCCTGGGCTCCAGCTCCTACGAGCAGTACTTC
CASRALLGSSSYEQYF
>TRBJ1-1|.|TRBV18
TGTGCCAGCTCACCAAGGGGCCCGGGGAACACTGAAGCTTTCTTT
CASSPRGPGNTEAFF
>TRBJ2-6|.|TRBV4-3
TGCGCCAGCAGCCAAGACGGGATCTCTGGGGCCAACGTCCTGACTTTC
CASSQDGISGANVLTF
>TRBJ1-1|.|TRBV27
TGTGCCAGCAGATCCGGGACACACTCGGGCTGGGGCACTGAAGCTTTCTTT
CASRSGTHSGWGTEAFF
>TRBJ2-7|TRBD2|TRBV29-1
TGCAGCGTGCAGACTAGCGGAGCCTACGAGCAGTACTTC
CSVQTSGAYEQYF
>TRBJ2-2|.|TRBV5-5
TGTGCCAGCAGCCCGGACTACTTGAGGACCGGGGAGCTGTTTTTT
CASSPDYLRTGELFF
>TRBJ1-2|TRBD1|TRBV27
TGTGCCAGCAGTCCCTGGACAGGGGACACCCCTAACTATGGCTACACCTTC
CASSPWTGDTPNYGYTF
>TRBJ1-1|.|TRBV6-1
TGTGCCAGCAGAGAAGACGGGAACACTGAAGCTTTCTTT
CASREDGNTEAFF
>TRBJ2-1|.|TRBV28
TGTGCCAGCAGCCGACTAGGGCTCGATGAGCAGTTCTTC
CASSRLGLDEQFF
>TRBJ1-2|TRBD1|TRBV7-9
TGTGCCAGCAGCTTGGGACAGGGGGCTGATGACTATGGCTACACCTTC
CASSLGQGADDYGYTF
>TRBJ2-3|.|TRBV5-5
TGTGCCAGCAGCCCTGACAGGCCTGCTAGCACAGATACGCAGTATTTT
CASSPDRPASTDTQYF
>TRBJ2-7|.|TRBV27
TGTGCCAGCAGTTTACGGGGGAGCGGCGAGCAGTACTTC
CASSLRGSGEQYF
>TRBJ2-1|TRBD2|TRBV4-1
TGCGCCAGCAGCCAAGATGCTAGCGGGGGGTACAATGAGCAGTTCTTC
CASSQDASGGYNEQFF
>TRBJ2-7|.|TRBV6-6
TGTGCCAGCAGTTACTCGGCAGGGTACGAGCAGTACTTC
CASSYSAGYEQYF
>TRBJ1-5|.|TRBV27
TGTGCCAGCGGGGTGGGGCCTTATCAGCCCCAGCATTTT
CASGVGPYQPQHF